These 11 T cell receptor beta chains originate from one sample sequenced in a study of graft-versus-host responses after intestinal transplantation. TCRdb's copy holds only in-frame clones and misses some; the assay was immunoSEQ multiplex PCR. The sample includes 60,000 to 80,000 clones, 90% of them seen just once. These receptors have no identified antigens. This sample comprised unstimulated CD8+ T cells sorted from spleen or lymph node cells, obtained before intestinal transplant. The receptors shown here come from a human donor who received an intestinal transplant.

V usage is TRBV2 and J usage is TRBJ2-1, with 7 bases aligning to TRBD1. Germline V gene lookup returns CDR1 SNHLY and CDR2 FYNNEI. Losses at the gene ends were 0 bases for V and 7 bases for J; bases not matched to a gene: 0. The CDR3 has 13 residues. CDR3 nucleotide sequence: TGTGCCAGCAGTGAAGCGACAGGGAATGAGCAGTTCTTC. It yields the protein CASSEATGNEQFF.

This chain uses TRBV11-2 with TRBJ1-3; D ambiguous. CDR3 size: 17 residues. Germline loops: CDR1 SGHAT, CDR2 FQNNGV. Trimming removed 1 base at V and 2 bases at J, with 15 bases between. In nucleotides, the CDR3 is TGTGCCAGCAGCTTAGTGTCAGGTTCGGCACCTGGAAACACCATATATTTT. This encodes CASSLVSGSAPGNTIYF.

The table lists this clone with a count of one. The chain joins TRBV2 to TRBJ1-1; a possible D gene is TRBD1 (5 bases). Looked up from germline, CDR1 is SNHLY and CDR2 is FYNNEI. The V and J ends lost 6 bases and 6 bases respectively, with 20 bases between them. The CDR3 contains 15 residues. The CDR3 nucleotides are TGTGCCAGCAGCGGGGGAACGGGGGAAGGGGCTGAAGCTTTCTTT. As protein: CASSGGTGEGAEAFF.

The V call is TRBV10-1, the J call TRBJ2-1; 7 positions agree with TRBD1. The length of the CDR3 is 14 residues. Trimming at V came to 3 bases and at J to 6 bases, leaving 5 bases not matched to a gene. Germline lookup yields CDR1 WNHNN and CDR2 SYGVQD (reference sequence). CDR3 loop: CASSEGGAGNEQFF. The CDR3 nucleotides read TGCGCCAGCAGTGAAGGGGGCGCTGGCAATGAGCAGTTCTTC.

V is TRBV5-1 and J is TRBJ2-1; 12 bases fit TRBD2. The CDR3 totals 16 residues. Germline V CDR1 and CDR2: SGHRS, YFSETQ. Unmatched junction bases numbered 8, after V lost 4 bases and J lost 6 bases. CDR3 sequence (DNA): TGCGCCAGCAGCACCGCTAGCGGGGGGGAAACCAATGAGCAGTTCTTC. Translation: CASSTASGGETNEQFF.

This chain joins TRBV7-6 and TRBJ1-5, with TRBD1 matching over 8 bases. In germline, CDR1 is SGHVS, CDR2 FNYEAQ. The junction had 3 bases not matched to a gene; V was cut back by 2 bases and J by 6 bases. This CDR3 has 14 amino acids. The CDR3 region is CASSLQGAGQPQHF. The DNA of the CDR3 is TGTGCCAGCAGCTTACAGGGGGCCGGTCAGCCCCAGCATTTT. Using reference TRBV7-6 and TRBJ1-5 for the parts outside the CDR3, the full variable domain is GAGVSQSPRYKVTKRGQDVALRCDPISGHVSLYWYRQALGQGPEFLTYFNYEAQQDKSGLPNDRFSAERPEGSISTLTIQRTEQRDSAMYRCASSLQGAGQPQHFGDGTRLSIL.

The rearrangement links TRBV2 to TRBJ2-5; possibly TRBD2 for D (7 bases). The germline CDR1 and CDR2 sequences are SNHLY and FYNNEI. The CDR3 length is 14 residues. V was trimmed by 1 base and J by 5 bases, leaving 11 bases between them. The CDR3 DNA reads TGTGCCAGCAGTGAAGACGCGGGGGCGGAGACCCAGTACTTC. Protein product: CASSEDAGAETQYF.

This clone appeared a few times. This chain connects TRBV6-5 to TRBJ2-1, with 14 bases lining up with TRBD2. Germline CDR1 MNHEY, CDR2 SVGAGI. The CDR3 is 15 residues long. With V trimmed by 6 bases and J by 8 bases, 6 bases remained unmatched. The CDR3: CASSRTSGGLDEQFF. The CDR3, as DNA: TGTGCCAGCAGCCGGACTAGCGGGGGGTTGGATGAGCAGTTCTTC.

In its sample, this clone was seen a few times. CDR3 residues: CATIDWNTGELFF. CDR3 DNA: TGTGCCACCATCGACTGGAACACCGGGGAGCTGTTTTTT. The V gene is TRBV15, the J gene TRBJ2-2; D uncertain. CDR3 size: 13 residues. Trimming removed 7 bases at V and 1 base at J, with 7 bases between. Germline V gene lookup returns CDR1 LNHNV and CDR2 YYDKDF (reference sequence).

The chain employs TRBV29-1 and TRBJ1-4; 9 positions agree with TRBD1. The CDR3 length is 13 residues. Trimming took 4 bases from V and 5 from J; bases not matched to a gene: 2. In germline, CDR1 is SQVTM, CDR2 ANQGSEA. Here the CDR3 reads CSVVGTGNEKLFF. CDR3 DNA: TGCAGCGTTGTGGGGACAGGGAATGAAAAACTGTTTTTT.

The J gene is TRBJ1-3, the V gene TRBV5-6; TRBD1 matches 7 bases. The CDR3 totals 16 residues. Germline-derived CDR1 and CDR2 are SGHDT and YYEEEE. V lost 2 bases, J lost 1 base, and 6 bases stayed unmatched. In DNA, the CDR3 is TGTGCCAGCAGCTTTGCTTCGACAGGGTCTGGAAACACCATATATTTT. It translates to CASSFASTGSGNTIYF.